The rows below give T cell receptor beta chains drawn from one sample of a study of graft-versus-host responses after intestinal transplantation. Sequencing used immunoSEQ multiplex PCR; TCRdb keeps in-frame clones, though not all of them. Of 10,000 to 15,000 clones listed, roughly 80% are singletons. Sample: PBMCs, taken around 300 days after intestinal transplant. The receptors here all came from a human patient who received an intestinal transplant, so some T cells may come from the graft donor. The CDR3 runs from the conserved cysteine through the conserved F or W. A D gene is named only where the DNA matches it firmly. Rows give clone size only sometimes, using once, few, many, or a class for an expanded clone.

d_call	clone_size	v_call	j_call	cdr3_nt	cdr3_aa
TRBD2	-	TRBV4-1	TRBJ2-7	TGCGCCAGCAGCCAAGACCCCCTAGCGGGAGGCGGGTACGAGCAGTACTTC	CASSQDPLAGGGYEQYF
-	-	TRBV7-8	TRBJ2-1	TGTGCCAGCACCCTTTGGTCTAGGGGCGGTGAGCAGTTCTTC	CASTLWSRGGEQFF
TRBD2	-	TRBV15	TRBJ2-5	TGTGCCCCCTGGGGAAGTGGGACTAGCGGGAGGCACCAAGAGACCCAGTACTTC	CAPWGSGTSGRHQETQYF
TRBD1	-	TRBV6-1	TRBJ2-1	TGTGCCAGCAGTGAAACAGGGGGCGCCTACAATGAGCAGTTCTTC	CASSETGGAYNEQFF
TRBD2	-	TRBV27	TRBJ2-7	TGTGCCAGCAGACAACACGGTGGGGAGCGGGAGGGCCGATACGAGCAGTACTTC	CASRQHGGEREGRYEQYF
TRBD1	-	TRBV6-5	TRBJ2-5	TGTGCCAGCAGTATGGACAGGGAGGAGACCCAGTACTTC	CASSMDREETQYF
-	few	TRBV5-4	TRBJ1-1	TGTGCCAGCAGCTTGAAGGGAGTTGGCACTGAAGCTTTCTTT	CASSLKGVGTEAFF
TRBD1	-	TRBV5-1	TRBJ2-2	TGCGCCAGCAGCTTGGCCAGGGGGACCGGGGAGCTGTTTTTT	CASSLARGTGELFF
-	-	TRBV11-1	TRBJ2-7	TGTGCCAGCAGCTTAGTGGGGGACGCCGTCTACGAGCAGTACTTC	CASSLVGDAVYEQYF
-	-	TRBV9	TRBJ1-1	TGTGCCAGCAGCGTAGGGTCAACGGGCGCCTGGGCTGAAGCTTTCTTT	CASSVGSTGAWAEAFF